One TCR beta chain is described in this entry. Its specificity is unknown. This entry is derived from a study of shared clonotypes between healthy human individuals. Overall study: CD4 naive cells filled three plates per donor, CD4 memory three, CD8 naive two and CD8 memory one.

V was cut by 2 bases and J by 6 bases, with 11 bases left in between. The germline V gene has CDR1 GTSNPN and CDR2 SVGIG (reference sequence). The CDR3 contains 12 residues. Repertoires were generated with immunoSEQ multiplex PCR, while TCRdb's copy carries only in-frame clones and drops some. This repertoire shows some 2 million clones, about 95% found once; its top ten account for around 1.1%. Positive CCR7 selection of CD45RO-negative cells yielded the naive CD8 cells, and terminally differentiated effector memory CD45RA+ cells were excluded. Study-wide findings and caveats: Roughly 5% of naive CD4 clonotypes were shared across four donors. The small donor group covered limited genetic and exposure diversity.

The V call is TRBV30, the J call TRBJ2-7, with a weak D call TRBD1 (6 bases). The TCR was taken from a man between 18 and 35 years old in good health. Sequences were obtained from naive CD8+ T cells sorted from blood. The CDR3 loop reads CAWSLSRGEQYF. CDR3 sequence (DNA): TGTGCCTGGAGTCTCTCCAGGGGCGAGCAGTACTTC.